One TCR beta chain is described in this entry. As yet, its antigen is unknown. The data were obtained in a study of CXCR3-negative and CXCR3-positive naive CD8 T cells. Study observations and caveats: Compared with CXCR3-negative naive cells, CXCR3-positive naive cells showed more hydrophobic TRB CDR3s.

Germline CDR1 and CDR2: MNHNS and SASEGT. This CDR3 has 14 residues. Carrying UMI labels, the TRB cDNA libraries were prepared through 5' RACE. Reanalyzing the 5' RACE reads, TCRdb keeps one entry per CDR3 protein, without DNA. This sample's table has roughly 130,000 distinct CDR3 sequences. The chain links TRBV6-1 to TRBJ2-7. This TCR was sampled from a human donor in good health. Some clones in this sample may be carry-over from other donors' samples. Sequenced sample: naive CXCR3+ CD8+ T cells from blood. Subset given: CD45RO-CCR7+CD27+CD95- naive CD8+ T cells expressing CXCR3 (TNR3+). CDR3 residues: CASSEPTSLYEQYF.